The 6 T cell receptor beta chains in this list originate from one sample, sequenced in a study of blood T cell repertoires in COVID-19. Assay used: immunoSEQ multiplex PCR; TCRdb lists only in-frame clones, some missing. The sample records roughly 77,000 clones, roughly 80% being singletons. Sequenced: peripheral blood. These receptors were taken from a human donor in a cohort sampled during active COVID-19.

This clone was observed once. The CDR3: CASSLGGQRYF. CDR3 in DNA: TGTGCCAGCAGCTTGGGGGGACAGCGGTACTTC. The gene calls are TRBV5-6 and TRBJ2-7; 7 positions agree with TRBD1. V lost 0 bases, J lost 12 bases, and 3 bases stayed unmatched. From germline, CDR1 is SGHDT and CDR2 YYEEEE. This CDR3 contains 11 residues.

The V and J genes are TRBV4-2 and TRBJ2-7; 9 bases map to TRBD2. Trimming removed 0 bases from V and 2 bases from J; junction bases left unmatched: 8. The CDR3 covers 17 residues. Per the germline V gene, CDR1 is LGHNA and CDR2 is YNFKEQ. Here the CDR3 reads CASSQDPSGAITYEQYF. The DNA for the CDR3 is TGTGCCAGCAGCCAAGATCCTAGCGGGGCCATTACCTACGAGCAGTACTTC.

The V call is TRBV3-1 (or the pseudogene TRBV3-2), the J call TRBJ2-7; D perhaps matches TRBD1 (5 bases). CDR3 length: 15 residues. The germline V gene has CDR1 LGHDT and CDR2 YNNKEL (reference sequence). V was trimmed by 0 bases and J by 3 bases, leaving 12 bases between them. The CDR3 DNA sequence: TGTGCCAGCAGCCAAGAGTATACAGGAATCTACGAGCAGTACTTC. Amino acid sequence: CASSQEYTGIYEQYF.

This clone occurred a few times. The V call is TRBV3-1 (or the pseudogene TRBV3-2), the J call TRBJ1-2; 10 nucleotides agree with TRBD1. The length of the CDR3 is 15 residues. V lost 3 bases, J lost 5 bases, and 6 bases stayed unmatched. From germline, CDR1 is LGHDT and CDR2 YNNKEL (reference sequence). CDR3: CASSQGTGAGYGYTF. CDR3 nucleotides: TGTGCCAGCAGCCAGGGGACAGGGGCTGGGTATGGCTACACCTTC.

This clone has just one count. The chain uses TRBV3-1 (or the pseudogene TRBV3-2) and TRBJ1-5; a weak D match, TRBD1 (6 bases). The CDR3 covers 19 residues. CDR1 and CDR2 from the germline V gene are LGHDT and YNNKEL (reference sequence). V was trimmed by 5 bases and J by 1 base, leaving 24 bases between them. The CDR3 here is CASSVPIHWTERSNQPQHF. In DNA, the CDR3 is TGTGCCAGCAGCGTCCCGATCCATTGGACAGAGAGGAGCAATCAGCCCCAGCATTTT.

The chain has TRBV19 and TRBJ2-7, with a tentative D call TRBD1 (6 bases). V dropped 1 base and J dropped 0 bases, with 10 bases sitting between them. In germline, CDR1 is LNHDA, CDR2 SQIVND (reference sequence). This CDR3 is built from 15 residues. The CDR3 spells CASSIAGHSSYEQYF. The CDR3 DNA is TGTGCCAGTAGTATAGCGGGACACAGCTCCTACGAGCAGTACTTC.